The clone carrying this T cell receptor beta chain is a singleton in its sample. The data derive from a study of blood T cells in healthy people across ages. Each sample yielded at least 7 million isolated PBMCs. Total RNA extraction produced at least 6 micrograms (per sample) for the study. A second PCR, run for roughly 6 to 11 cycles, used a sample-barcoded 5' primer plus a J-beta primer mix. Paired-end reads containing CDR3 totaled no fewer than 3 million for each sample. MiXCR, applied by TCRdb to the 5' RACE reads, yields one record per CDR3 protein. This table has fewer than 2,000,000 distinct CDR3 sequences, approximately 39% appearing once. The length of the CDR3 is 15 residues. V lost 4 bases and J lost 4, with 15 bases in between. Looked up from germline, CDR1 is SGDLS and CDR2 is YYNGEE.

This chain links TRBV9 with TRBJ2-1, with D possibly being TRBD2 (6 bases). This clonotype was sampled from a human donor in good health. Sequencing was carried out using blood. DNA for the CDR3: TGTGCCAGCAGCCTACGGGACGGGGGTTACAATGAGCAGTTCTTC. Its protein is CASSLRDGGYNEQFF.